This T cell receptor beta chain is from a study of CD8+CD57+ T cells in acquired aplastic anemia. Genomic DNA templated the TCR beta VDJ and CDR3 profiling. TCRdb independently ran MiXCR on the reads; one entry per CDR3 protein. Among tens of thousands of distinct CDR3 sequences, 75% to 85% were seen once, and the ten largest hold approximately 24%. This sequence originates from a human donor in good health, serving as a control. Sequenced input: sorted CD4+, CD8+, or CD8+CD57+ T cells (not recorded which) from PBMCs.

CDR3 amino acids: CSVDGQETQYF. The CDR3 region has the DNA TGCAGCGTTGACGGTCAGGAGACCCAGTACTTC. The rearrangement uses TRBV29-1 and TRBJ2-5, with D unclear. Looked up from germline, CDR1 is SQVTM and CDR2 is ANQGSEA. V was cut by 3 bases and J by 5 bases, with 7 bases left in between. The CDR3 loop spans 11 amino acids.